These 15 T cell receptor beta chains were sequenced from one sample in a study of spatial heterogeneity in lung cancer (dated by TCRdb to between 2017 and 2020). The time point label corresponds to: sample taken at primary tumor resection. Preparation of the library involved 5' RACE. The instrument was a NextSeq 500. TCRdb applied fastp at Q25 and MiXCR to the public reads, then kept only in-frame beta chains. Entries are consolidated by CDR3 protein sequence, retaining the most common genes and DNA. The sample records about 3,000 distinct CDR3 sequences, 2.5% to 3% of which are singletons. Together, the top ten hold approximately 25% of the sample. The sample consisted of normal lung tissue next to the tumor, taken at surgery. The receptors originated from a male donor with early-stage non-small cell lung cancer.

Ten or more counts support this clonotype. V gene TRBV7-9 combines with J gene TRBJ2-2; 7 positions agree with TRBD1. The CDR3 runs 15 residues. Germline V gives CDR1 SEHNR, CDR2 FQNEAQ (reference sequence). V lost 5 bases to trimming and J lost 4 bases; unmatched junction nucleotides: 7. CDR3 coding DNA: TGTGCCAGCAGCGCCTACAGGGGCGGCACCGGGGAGCTGTTTTTT. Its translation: CASSAYRGGTGELFF.

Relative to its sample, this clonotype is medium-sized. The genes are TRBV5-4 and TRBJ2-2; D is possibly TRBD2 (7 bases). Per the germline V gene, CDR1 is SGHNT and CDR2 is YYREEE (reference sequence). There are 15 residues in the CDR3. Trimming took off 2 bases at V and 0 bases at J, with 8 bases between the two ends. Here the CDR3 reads CASSFGGPNTGELFF. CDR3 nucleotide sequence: TGTGCCAGCAGCTTCGGGGGGCCGAACACCGGGGAGCTGTTTTTT. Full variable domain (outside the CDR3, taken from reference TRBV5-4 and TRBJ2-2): ETGVTQSPTHLIKTRGQQVTLRCSSQSGHNTVSWYQQALGQGPQFIFQYYREEENGRGNFPPRFSGLQFPNYSSELNVNALELDDSALYLCASSFGGPNTGELFFGEGSRLTVL.

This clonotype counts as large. The CDR3 coding sequence is TGTGCCAGCAGTTTGGGACTAGCGGGAGCCTACGAGCAGTACTTC. This encodes CASSLGLAGAYEQYF. The V call is TRBV27, the J call TRBJ2-7, with 14 bases that match TRBD2. V gave up 3 bases and J gave up 2 bases; unmatched junction bases: 0. CDR1 and CDR2 from the germline V gene are MNHEY and SMNVEV (reference sequence). The CDR3 covers 15 residues.

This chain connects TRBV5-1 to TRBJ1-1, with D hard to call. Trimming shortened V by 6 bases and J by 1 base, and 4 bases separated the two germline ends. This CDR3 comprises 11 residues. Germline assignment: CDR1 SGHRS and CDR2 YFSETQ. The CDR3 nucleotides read TGCGCCAGCATGGCGAACACTGAAGCTTTCTTT. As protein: CASMANTEAFF. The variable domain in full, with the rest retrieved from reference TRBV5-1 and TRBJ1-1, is KAGVTQTPRYLIKTRGQQVTLSCSPISGHRSVSWYQQTPGQGLQFLFEYFSETQRNKGNFPGRFSGRQFSNSRSEMNVSTLELGDSALYLCASMANTEAFFGQGTRLTVV.

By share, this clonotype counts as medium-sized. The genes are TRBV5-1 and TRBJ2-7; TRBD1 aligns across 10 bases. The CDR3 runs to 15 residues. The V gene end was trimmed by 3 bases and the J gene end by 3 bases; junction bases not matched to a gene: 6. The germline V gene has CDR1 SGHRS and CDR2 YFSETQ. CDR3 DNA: TGCGCCAGCAGCTCCGGTGGGACAGGGGTCTACGAGCAGTACTTC. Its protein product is CASSSGGTGVYEQYF.

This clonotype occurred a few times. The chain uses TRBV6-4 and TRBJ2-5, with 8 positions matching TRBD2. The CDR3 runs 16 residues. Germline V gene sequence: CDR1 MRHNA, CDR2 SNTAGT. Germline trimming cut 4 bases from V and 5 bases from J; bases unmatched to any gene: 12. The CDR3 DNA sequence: TGTGCCAGCAGTGCGGGAGGGGGGACCTTGCGGGAGACCCAGTACTTC. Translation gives CASSAGGGTLRETQYF.

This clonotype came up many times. This CDR3 is CASRDRARTEAFF. The CDR3 nucleotides are TGTGCCAGCAGAGACCGGGCCCGGACTGAAGCTTTCTTT. The chain links TRBV27 to TRBJ1-1; D gene uncertain. Germline CDR1 reads MNHEY; CDR2 reads SMNVEV (reference sequence). Trimming pared 6 bases from V and 5 bases from J, leaving 13 bases between. The CDR3 has 13 amino acids.

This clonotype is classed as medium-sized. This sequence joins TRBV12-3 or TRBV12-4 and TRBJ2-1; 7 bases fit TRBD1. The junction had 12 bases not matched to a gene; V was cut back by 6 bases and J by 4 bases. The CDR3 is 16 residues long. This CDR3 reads CASSGWTGGPYNEQFF. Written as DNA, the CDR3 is TGTGCCAGCAGCGGGTGGACAGGAGGTCCATACAATGAGCAGTTCTTC.

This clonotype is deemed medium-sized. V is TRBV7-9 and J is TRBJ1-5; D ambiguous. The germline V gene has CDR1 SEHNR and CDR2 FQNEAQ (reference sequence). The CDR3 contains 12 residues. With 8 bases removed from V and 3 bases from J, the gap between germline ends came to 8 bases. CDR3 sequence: CASQADNQPQHF. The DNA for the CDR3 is TGTGCCAGCCAGGCAGACAATCAGCCCCAGCATTTT. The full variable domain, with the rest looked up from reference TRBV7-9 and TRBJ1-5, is DTGVSQNPRHKITKRGQNVTFRCDPISEHNRLYWYRQTLGQGPEFLTYFQNEAQLEKSRLLSDRFSAERPKGSFSTLEIQRTEQGDSAMYLCASQADNQPQHFGDGTRLSIL.

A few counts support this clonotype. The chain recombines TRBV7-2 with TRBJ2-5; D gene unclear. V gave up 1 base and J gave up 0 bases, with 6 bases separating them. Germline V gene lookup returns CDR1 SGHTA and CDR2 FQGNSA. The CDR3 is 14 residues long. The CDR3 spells CASSLVGYQETQYF. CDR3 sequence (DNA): TGTGCCAGCAGCTTAGTAGGGTACCAAGAGACCCAGTACTTC.

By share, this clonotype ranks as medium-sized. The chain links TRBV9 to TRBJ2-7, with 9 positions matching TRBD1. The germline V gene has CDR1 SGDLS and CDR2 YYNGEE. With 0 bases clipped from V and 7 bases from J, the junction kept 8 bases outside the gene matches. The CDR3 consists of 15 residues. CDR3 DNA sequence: TGTGCCAGCAGCGTAGATGGGACAGGGCCTAGGGAGCAGTACTTC. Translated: CASSVDGTGPREQYF.

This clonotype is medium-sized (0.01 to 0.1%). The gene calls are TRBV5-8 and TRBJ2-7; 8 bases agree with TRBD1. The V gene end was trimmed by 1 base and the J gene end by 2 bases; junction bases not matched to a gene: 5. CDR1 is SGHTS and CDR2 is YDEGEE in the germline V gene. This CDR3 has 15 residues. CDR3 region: CASSLPTGDTYEQYF. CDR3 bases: TGTGCCAGCAGCTTGCCGACAGGGGACACCTACGAGCAGTACTTC.

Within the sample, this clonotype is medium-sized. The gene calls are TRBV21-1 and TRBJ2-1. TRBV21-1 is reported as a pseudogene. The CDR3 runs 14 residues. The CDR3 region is CASSGGISYNEQFF. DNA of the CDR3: TGTGCCAGCAGCGGCGGGATCTCCTACAATGAGCAGTTCTTC.

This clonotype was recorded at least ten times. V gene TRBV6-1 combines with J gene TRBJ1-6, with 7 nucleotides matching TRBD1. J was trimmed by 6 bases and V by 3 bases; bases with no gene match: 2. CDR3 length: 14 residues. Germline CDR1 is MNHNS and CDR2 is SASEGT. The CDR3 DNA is TGTGCCAGCAGTGAGACAGGGTCTAATTCACCCCTCCACTTT. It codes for CASSETGSNSPLHF.

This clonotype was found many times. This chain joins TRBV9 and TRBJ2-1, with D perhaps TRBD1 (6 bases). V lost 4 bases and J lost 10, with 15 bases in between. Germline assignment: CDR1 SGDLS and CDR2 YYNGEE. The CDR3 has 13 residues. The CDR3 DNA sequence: TGTGCCAGCAGCCCGACAGGTCCAGAAGAGCAGTTCTTC. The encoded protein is CASSPTGPEEQFF.